This T cell receptor beta chain was captured in a study of T-cell memory formation after mild COVID-19. Across the whole study: Clusters were largely donor specific.

Study results and limitations: The study found balanced CD4/CD8 in clones contracting day 15 to 85 and a CD4+ lean in later expanders.

Germline V lookup: CDR1 SGHRS, CDR2 YFSETQ. This CDR3 region has 13 residues. Trimming pared 5 bases from V and 4 bases from J, leaving 10 bases between. Constant-segment primers served in 5'RACE that generated TCR alpha and TCR beta cDNA libraries bearing sample barcodes and UMIs. MiXCR was run by TCRdb on the 5' RACE reads, yielding one entry per CDR3 protein. The repertoire has about 320,000 distinct CDR3 sequences, around an eighth of them found once; the top ten carry over 20%. This clonotype was seen a few times. Its antigen is not known. The origin of this receptor is a young man who had mild COVID-19 (a few samples of this study predate the infection). Cell type and time point are not known. This chain connects TRBV5-1 to TRBJ1-3; weak D call: TRBD1 (6 bases). The sequencing input was PBMCs or a T cell subset sorted from them (not recorded which). CDR3 bases: TGCGCCAGCAGGTTCGACAGGGGAAACACCATATATTTT. This gives the protein CASRFDRGNTIYF.